This TCR beta chain comes out of a study of metastatic and nonmetastatic thyroid tumors. The overall study: Malignant thyroid and benign thyroid patients provided blood and tumor or nodule tissue whose repertoires were compared.

There are a few counts of this clone. What it binds is not known. Treatment of any kind had been given to no patient before thyroid surgery. Original methodology: CDR3 was compared across clinicopathological groups, and the resulting differences were used to build a distant-metastasis classifier for papillary thyroid cancer. TCRdb re-analyzed the PCR reads through MiXCR. The V and J calls and clone size come from TCRdb's table, not from the authors' own analysis. The sample includes 11,000 or so clones, 20% to 30% of them seen just once. CDR3 length: 16 amino acids. Trimming at V came to 4 bases and at J to 9 bases, leaving 14 bases not matched to a gene. The germline V gene encodes CDR1 MDHEN and CDR2 SYDVKM. Study-wide findings and caveats: Versus benign nodules, malignant thyroid tumors reportedly had significantly higher TCR beta diversity, in blood and tumor.

Sequenced sample: tumor tissue. The rearrangement joins TRBV28 to TRBJ2-7, with 11 bases fitting TRBD2. This clonotype originated in a female donor with papillary thyroid cancer or a benign thyroid nodule (not recorded which). Some clones in this sample may be carry-over from other donors' samples. The CDR3 is CASSSINPGLAAGQYF. CDR3 sequence (DNA): TGTGCCAGCAGTTCCATCAATCCGGGACTAGCGGCCGGGCAGTACTTC.